This entry lists 26 T cell receptor beta chains sequenced from one sample in a study of Ad26.COV2.S vaccination and SARS-CoV-2 variants. The data were produced by immunoSEQ multiplex PCR, yet TCRdb's version contains in-frame clones alone and is incomplete. The sample includes a few hundred thousand clones, 83% of them seen just once. Treatment specified: approximately 18 received Ad26.COV2.S at low or high dose, single or two shots; roughly five received placebo; per-sample allocation not given. Vaccine and placebo recipients were sampled on day 63 after the first injection. This material consisted of peripheral blood, taken in a trial of Ad26.COV2.S vaccine versus placebo. The receptors come from a person aged 18-65 years who received the Ad26.COV2.S COVID-19 vaccine or a placebo.

The chain joins TRBV20-1 to TRBJ1-6; D might be TRBD1 (5 bases). Per the germline V gene, CDR1 is DFQATT and CDR2 is SNEGSKA (reference sequence). The V end lost 6 bases, the J end lost 7 bases, and 19 bases lay between the germline ends. The CDR3 is made up of 15 amino acids. The CDR3: CSASIAGPINSPLHF. The CDR3 DNA is TGCAGTGCAAGTATCGCGGGACCCATAAATTCACCCCTCCACTTT.

This clone was found a few times. V is TRBV7-9 and J is TRBJ1-4; D gene uncertain. V lost 4 bases to trimming and J lost 5 bases, with 23 bases between them. CDR1 and CDR2 from the germline V gene are SEHNR and FQNEAQ (reference sequence). The length of the CDR3 is 18 residues. The CDR3: CASSSLTNSYTRNEKLFF. The CDR3 DNA sequence: TGTGCCAGCAGCTCACTAACCAATTCCTATACTAGGAATGAAAAACTGTTTTTT. The full variable domain, completed using reference TRBV7-9 and TRBJ1-4, is DTGVSQNPRHKITKRGQNVTFRCDPISEHNRLYWYRQTLGQGPEFLTYFQNEAQLEKSRLLSDRFSAERPKGSFSTLEIQRTEQGDSAMYLCASSSLTNSYTRNEKLFFGSGTQLSVL.

The chain employs TRBV7-9 and TRBJ2-5; D remains unclear. In germline, CDR1 is SEHNR, CDR2 FQNEAQ (reference sequence). The CDR3 runs 14 residues. V lost 1 base to trimming and J lost 3 bases, with 9 bases between them. In DNA, the CDR3 is TGTGCCAGCAGCTTAGAGGGCCTGGAAGAGACCCAGTACTTC. Translating it yields CASSLEGLEETQYF.

The CDR3 nucleotides read TGTGCCAGCAGCTTGTCGGCTAGCGGATCTTACGAGCAGTACTTC. Protein product: CASSLSASGSYEQYF. The chain has TRBV5-4 and TRBJ2-7; 7 bases line up with TRBD2. The CDR3 totals 15 residues. CDR1 is SGHNT, CDR2 YYREEE, per germline (reference sequence). With 1 base clipped from V and 4 bases from J, the junction kept 8 bases outside the gene matches.

The chain employs TRBV7-3 and TRBJ2-1; D not resolved. In germline, CDR1 is SGHTA, CDR2 FQGTGA. This CDR3 has 14 amino acids. V was shortened by 3 bases and J by 7 bases, with 13 bases between the two germline ends. The CDR3 nucleotides read TGTGCCAGCAGCTTGAGGTCAACGGTAAATGAGCAGTTCTTC. The encoded protein is CASSLRSTVNEQFF.

The gene calls are TRBV2 and TRBJ1-5; D is ambiguous. The CDR3 runs to 12 residues. Per the germline V gene, CDR1 is SNHLY and CDR2 is FYNNEI. V was cut by 6 bases and J by 2 bases, with 5 bases left in between. CDR3 residues: CASRSGNQPQHF. The CDR3 DNA is TGTGCCAGCAGGTCAGGCAATCAGCCCCAGCATTTT.

This clone was seen a single time. The chain has TRBV19 and TRBJ2-3; D remains ambiguous. Germline values: CDR1 LNHDA, CDR2 SQIVND (reference sequence). Trimming shortened V by 1 base and J by 3 bases, and 11 bases separated the two germline ends. The CDR3 sequence is 15 residues long. CDR3 coding DNA: TGTGCCAGTAGTATAGTTGGTGTTTGGACAGATACGCAGTATTTT. This translates into CASSIVGVWTDTQYF.

The rearrangement uses TRBV27 and TRBJ2-3; TRBD2 matches 12 bases. The CDR3 totals 19 residues. V was clipped by 2 bases and J by 6 bases; unmatched bases: 15. Germline CDR1 MNHEY, CDR2 SMNVEV (reference sequence). The CDR3 spells CASSLRGAGTSGLGDTQYF. CDR3 nucleotides: TGTGCCAGCAGTTTACGGGGAGCGGGGACTAGCGGGCTTGGGGATACGCAGTATTTT.

In its sample, this clone was seen a few times. The rearrangement uses TRBV7-9 and TRBJ1-2, with D possibly being TRBD1 (6 bases). The CDR3 is made up of 12 amino acids. Germline values: CDR1 SEHNR, CDR2 FQNEAQ (reference sequence). With 10 bases removed from V and 6 bases from J, the gap between germline ends came to 15 bases. The DNA for the CDR3 is TGTGCCATCCCGACAGGAATGGATGGCTACACCTTC. Protein product: CAIPTGMDGYTF.

The gene calls are TRBV19 and TRBJ1-1, with 9 bases lining up with TRBD1. Germline values: CDR1 LNHDA, CDR2 SQIVND (reference sequence). The CDR3 sequence is 16 residues long. V lost 1 base, J lost 1 base, and 4 bases stayed unmatched. CDR3 coding DNA: TGTGCCAGTAGTATAGGGACAGGGGATTGGAACACTGAAGCTTTCTTT. It is translated as CASSIGTGDWNTEAFF.

This clone was detected once. The rearrangement joins TRBV2 to TRBJ2-7; TRBD1 matches 7 bases. The junction had 6 bases not matched to a gene; V was cut back by 10 bases and J by 3 bases. The germline V gene has CDR1 SNHLY and CDR2 FYNNEI. This CDR3 region has 12 residues. The CDR3 DNA sequence: TGTGCCACCGGGACAGAGATCTACGAGCAGTACTTC. Amino acid sequence: CATGTEIYEQYF. Together with reference TRBV2 and TRBJ2-7, the CDR3 gives the full variable domain: EPEVTQTPSHQVTQMGQEVILRCVPISNHLYFYWYRQILGQKVEFLVSFYNNEISEKSEIFDDQFSVERPDGSNFTLKIRSTKLEDSAMYFCATGTEIYEQYFGPGTRLTVT.

The chain joins TRBV7-9 to TRBJ1-1; TRBD1 is a possible D gene (5 bases). CDR3 length: 16 amino acids. V gave up 1 base and J gave up 0 bases, with 12 bases separating them. Germline CDR1 reads SEHNR; CDR2 reads FQNEAQ (reference sequence). For the CDR3, the DNA is TGTGCCAGCAGCTTAGAGGCAGGGAGTATGAACACTGAAGCTTTCTTT. Its protein product is CASSLEAGSMNTEAFF.

The chain recombines TRBV5-6 with TRBJ1-2; D gene ambiguous. Germline CDR1 SGHDT, CDR2 YYEEEE. This CDR3 contains 15 residues. The germline V and J ends were trimmed by 5 bases and 2 bases, with 16 bases remaining between them. CDR3 in DNA: TGTGCCAGCAGTTATCAGATGCCCAGGAACTATGGCTACACCTTC. It codes for CASSYQMPRNYGYTF.

The chain joins TRBV7-6 to TRBJ2-7, with D perhaps matching TRBD2 (7 bases). The V gene lost 1 base and the J gene lost 1 base, with 14 bases spanning the gap. The germline CDR1 and CDR2 sequences are SGHVS and FNYEAQ. This CDR3 has 16 residues. The CDR3 nucleotides read TGTGCCAGCAGCTTAGAGGGGGGTAGCGGGTCCTACGAGCAGTACTTC. The encoded protein is CASSLEGGSGSYEQYF.

The chain is built from TRBV7-7 and TRBJ2-7; possible D gene TRBD2, 5 bases. Germline CDR1 and CDR2: SSHAT and FNYEAQ (reference sequence). This CDR3 has 16 amino acids. The V end was cut by 5 bases, the J end by 5 bases, with 22 bases between. The CDR3 here is CASSPPSGNSPHEQYF. The CDR3 nucleotides read TGTGCCAGCAGCCCCCCGTCGGGGAATTCACCACACGAGCAGTACTTC.

This chain links TRBV5-6 with TRBJ1-1; possible D gene TRBD1, 6 bases. The CDR3 is 14 amino acids. CDR1 and CDR2 (germline): SGHDT, YYEEEE. V lost 1 base to trimming and J lost 4 bases, with 11 bases between them. The CDR3 sequence: CASSLPRGGTEAFF. CDR3 DNA: TGTGCCAGCAGCTTGCCCCGAGGGGGCACTGAAGCTTTCTTT.

The gene calls are TRBV18 and TRBJ2-7; D might be TRBD1 or TRBD2, each matching 5 bases. The germline gives CDR1 KGHSH, CDR2 LQKENI. CDR3 length equals 15 residues. The V end lost 0 bases, the J end lost 0 bases, and 9 bases lay between the germline ends. The CDR3 loop is CASSPPTGTSYEQYF. DNA of the CDR3: TGTGCCAGCTCACCACCGACGGGGACCTCCTACGAGCAGTACTTC.

This clone was detected a few times. The J gene is TRBJ1-4, the V gene TRBV30; D perhaps matches TRBD1 (5 bases). V lost 2 bases to trimming and J lost 6 bases, with 10 bases between them. Germline-derived CDR1 and CDR2 are GTSNPN and SVGIG (reference sequence). This CDR3 is built from 13 residues. The CDR3 spells CAWSRGLDEKLFF. CDR3 nucleotide sequence: TGTGCCTGGAGTAGGGGCCTGGATGAAAAACTGTTTTTT.

The V gene is TRBV7-9, the J gene TRBJ2-7, with D hard to call. Looked up from germline, CDR1 is SEHNR and CDR2 is FQNEAQ (reference sequence). The CDR3 is 13 residues long. V was pared by 4 bases and J by 2 bases, with 9 bases between. This CDR3 is CASSSLYPYEQYF. The CDR3 nucleotides are TGTGCCAGCAGCTCCCTCTATCCCTACGAGCAGTACTTC.

A remark on this clone: The sample has other DNA sequences that encode this CDR3 too. The J gene is TRBJ1-4, the V gene TRBV4-1; perhaps TRBD1 as D (5 bases). The CDR3 covers 19 residues. V was pared by 3 bases and J by 0 bases, with 20 bases between. Germline V gene lookup returns CDR1 MGHRA and CDR2 YSYEKL. CDR3 in amino acids: CASSQLDSMVLATNEKLFF. In DNA, the CDR3 is TGCGCCAGCAGCCAGCTAGACAGTATGGTGCTTGCAACTAATGAAAAACTGTTTTTT.

The chain couples TRBV11-3 to TRBJ1-1; D not certain. CDR1 is SGHNT and CDR2 is YENEEA in the germline V gene. CDR3 length equals 16 residues. V dropped 0 bases and J dropped 6 bases, with 17 bases sitting between them. CDR3 sequence: CASSLDYVGLEAEAFF. DNA of the CDR3: TGTGCCAGCAGCTTAGATTATGTGGGGTTGGAGGCTGAAGCTTTCTTT. The whole variable domain, remainder taken from reference TRBV11-3 and TRBJ1-1, is EAGVVQSPRYKIIEKKQPVAFWCNPISGHNTLYWYLQNLGQGPELLIRYENEEAVDDSQLPKDRFSAERLKGVDSTLKIQPAELGDSAVYLCASSLDYVGLEAEAFFGQGTRLTVV.

The rearrangement uses TRBV11-2 and TRBJ1-4, with a weak D call TRBD1 (6 bases). The CDR3 is 16 residues long. V was trimmed by 4 bases and J by 4 bases, leaving 16 bases between them. Germline CDR1 is SGHAT and CDR2 is FQNNGV. In DNA form, the CDR3 reads TGTGCCAGCAGCTCCTCGGGGGGGGCGGATAATGAAAAACTGTTTTTT. It specifies CASSSSGGADNEKLFF.

This clone was seen only once. This sequence joins TRBV12-3 or TRBV12-4 and TRBJ1-2; no clear D. This CDR3 spans 12 amino acids. V was pared by 6 bases and J by 6 bases, with 11 bases between. CDR3 sequence reads: CASSPSGNGYTF. Written as DNA, the CDR3 is TGTGCCAGCAGCCCCTCGGGAAATGGCTACACCTTC.

This clone was counted only a few times. The V call is TRBV19, the J call TRBJ1-5; D unresolved. This CDR3 is built from 15 residues. With 5 bases removed from V and 0 bases from J, the gap between germline ends came to 11 bases. Per germline, CDR1 LNHDA and CDR2 SQIVND (reference sequence). The CDR3 DNA is TGTGCCAGTAGTGCCGTTAGGTATAGCAATCAGCCCCAGCATTTT. This codes for CASSAVRYSNQPQHF. Variable domain in full (rest from reference TRBV19 and TRBJ1-5): DGGITQSPKYLFRKEGQNVTLSCEQNLNHDAMYWYRQDPGQGLRLIYYSQIVNDFQKGDIAEGYSVSREKKESFPLTVTSAQKNPTAFYLCASSAVRYSNQPQHFGDGTRLSIL.

CDR3: CASRSQQGGENEQYF. As DNA, the CDR3 is TGTGCCAGCAGGTCCCAACAGGGGGGGGAAAACGAGCAGTACTTC. The V and J genes are TRBV28 and TRBJ2-7; TRBD1 is a possible D gene (8 bases). Germline CDR1 and CDR2: MDHEN and SYDVKM. The CDR3 extends over 15 amino acids. V dropped 6 bases and J dropped 5 bases, with 20 bases sitting between them.

As to this clone: The same CDR3 can be traced to other DNA sequences in this sample. The chain uses TRBV3-1 (or the pseudogene TRBV3-2) and TRBJ2-5, with a tentative D call TRBD1 (6 bases). Germline CDR1 and CDR2: LGHDT and YNNKEL (reference sequence). The CDR3 loop spans 14 amino acids. V lost 4 bases to trimming and J lost 2 bases, with 11 bases between them. The CDR3 loop is CASSPRTVQETQYF. Here the CDR3 DNA reads TGTGCCAGCAGCCCTCGGACAGTACAAGAGACCCAGTACTTC.